This TCR beta chain was sequenced in a study of tumor-infiltrating lymphocytes in primary liver carcinoma. This clonotype occurred many times. Germline DNA was also extracted, with blood RNA taken from unsorted whole blood. From 500 ng total RNA, TCR beta cDNA was generated with a primer in the constant region. Researchers made the TCR beta libraries by running three nested multiplex PCR rounds with slightly modified ARM-PCR. Each of the first two PCR rounds ran approximately 11 cycles with TRBV1-TRBV30 forward and C-beta reverse primers. MiXCR was run by TCRdb on the multiplex PCR reads, yielding one entry per CDR3 protein. The repertoire includes a few hundred thousand distinct CDR3 sequences, roughly 60% of them detected once, and over 15% sits in the top ten. Trimming removed 7 bases from V and 4 bases from J, with 13 bases in between. This CDR3 is built from 12 residues. Germline-derived CDR1 and CDR2 are SQVTM and ANQGSEA.

The chain recombines TRBV29-1 with TRBJ2-5, with a possible D match to TRBD1 (5 bases). The clonotype was recovered from a woman in her thirties with primary liver carcinoma and hepatitis B virus infection. Sequencing input: peripheral blood. CDR3 region: CSGLQGSETQYF. In DNA, the CDR3 is TGCAGCGGTCTCCAGGGTTCAGAGACCCAGTACTTC.